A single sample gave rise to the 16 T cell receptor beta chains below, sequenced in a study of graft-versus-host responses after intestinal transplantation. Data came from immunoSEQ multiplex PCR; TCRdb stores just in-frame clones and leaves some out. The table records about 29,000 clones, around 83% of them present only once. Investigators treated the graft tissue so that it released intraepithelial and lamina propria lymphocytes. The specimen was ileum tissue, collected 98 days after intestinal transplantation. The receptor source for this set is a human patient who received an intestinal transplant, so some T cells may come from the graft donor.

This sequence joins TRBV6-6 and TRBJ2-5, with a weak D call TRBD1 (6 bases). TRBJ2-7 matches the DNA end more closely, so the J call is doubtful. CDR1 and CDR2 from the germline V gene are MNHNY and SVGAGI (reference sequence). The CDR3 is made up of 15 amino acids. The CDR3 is CASSYSGRGIHEQYF. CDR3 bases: TGTGCCAGCAGTTACTCGGGCAGGGGTATCCACGAGCAGTACTTC.

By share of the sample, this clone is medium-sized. This CDR3 is CASSYNPGNTEAFF. In DNA, the CDR3 is TGTGCCAGCAGTTACAATCCGGGGAACACTGAAGCTTTCTTT. The gene calls are TRBV6-6 and TRBJ1-1; D is undetermined. Germline CDR1 MNHNY, CDR2 SVGAGI (reference sequence). The V end lost 2 bases, the J end lost 1 base, and 8 bases lay between the germline ends. The CDR3 extends over 14 amino acids.

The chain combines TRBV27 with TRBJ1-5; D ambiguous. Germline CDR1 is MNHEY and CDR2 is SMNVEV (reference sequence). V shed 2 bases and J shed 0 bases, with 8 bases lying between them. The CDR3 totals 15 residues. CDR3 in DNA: TGTGCCAGCAGTTTAAGACTGCATAGCAATCAGCCCCAGCATTTT. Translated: CASSLRLHSNQPQHF.

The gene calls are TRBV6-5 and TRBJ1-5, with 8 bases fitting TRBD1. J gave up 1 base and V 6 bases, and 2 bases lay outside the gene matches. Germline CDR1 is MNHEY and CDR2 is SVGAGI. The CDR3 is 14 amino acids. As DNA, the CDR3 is TGTGCCAGCAGGACAGGGGCGAGCAATCAGCCCCAGCATTTT. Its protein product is CASRTGASNQPQHF.

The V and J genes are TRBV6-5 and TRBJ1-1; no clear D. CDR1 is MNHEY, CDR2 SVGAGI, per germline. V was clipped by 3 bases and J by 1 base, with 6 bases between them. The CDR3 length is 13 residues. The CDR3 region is CASSYTQNTEAFF. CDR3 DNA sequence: TGTGCCAGCAGTTATACCCAGAACACTGAAGCTTTCTTT.

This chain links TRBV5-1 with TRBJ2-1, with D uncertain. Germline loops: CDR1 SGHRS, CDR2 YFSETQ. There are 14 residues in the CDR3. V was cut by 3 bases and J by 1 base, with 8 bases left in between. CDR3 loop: CASSSGLSYNEQFF. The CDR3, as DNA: TGCGCCAGCAGCTCGGGTCTGTCCTACAATGAGCAGTTCTTC.

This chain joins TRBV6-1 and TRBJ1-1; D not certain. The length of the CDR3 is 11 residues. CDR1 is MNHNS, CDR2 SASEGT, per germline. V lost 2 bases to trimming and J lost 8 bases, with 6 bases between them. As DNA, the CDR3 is TGTGCCAGCAGTGAAATGACAGAAGCTTTCTTT. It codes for CASSEMTEAFF.

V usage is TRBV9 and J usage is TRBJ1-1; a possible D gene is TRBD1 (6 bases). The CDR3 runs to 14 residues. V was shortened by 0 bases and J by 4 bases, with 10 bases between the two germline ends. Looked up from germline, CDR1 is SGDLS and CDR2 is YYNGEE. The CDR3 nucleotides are TGTGCCAGCAGCGTAGCTGGAGGGGGCACTGAAGCTTTCTTT. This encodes CASSVAGGGTEAFF.

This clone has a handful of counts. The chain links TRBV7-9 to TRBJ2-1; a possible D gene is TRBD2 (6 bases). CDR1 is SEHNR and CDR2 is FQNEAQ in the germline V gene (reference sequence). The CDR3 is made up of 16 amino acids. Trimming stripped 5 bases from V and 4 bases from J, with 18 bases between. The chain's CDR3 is CASSPSTGEQYNEQFF. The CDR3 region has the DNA TGTGCCAGCAGCCCTTCCACGGGGGAACAATACAATGAGCAGTTCTTC.

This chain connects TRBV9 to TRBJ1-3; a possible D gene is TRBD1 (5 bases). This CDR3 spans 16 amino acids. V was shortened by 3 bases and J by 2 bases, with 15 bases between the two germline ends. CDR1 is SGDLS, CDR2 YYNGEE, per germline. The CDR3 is CASSARFEGPGNTIYF. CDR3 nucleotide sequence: TGTGCCAGCAGCGCGAGATTCGAGGGACCTGGAAACACCATATATTTT.

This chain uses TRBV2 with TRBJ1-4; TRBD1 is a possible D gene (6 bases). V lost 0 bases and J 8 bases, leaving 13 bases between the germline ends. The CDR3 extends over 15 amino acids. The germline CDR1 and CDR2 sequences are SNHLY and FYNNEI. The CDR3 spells CASSEAAGEDEKLFF. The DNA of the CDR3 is TGTGCCAGCAGTGAAGCGGCAGGGGAAGACGAAAAACTGTTTTTT.

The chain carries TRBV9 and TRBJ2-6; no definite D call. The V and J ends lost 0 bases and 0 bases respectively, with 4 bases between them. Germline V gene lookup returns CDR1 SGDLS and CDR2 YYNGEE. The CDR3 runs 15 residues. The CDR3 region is CASSVEGSGANVLTF. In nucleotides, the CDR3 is TGTGCCAGCAGCGTAGAGGGCTCTGGGGCCAACGTCCTGACTTTC.

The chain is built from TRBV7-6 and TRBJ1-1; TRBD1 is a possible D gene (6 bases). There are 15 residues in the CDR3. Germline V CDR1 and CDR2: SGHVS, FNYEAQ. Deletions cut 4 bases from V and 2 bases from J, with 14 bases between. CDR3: CASSSTGRVNTEAFF. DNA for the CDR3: TGTGCCAGCAGCTCAACAGGGAGGGTAAACACTGAAGCTTTCTTT.

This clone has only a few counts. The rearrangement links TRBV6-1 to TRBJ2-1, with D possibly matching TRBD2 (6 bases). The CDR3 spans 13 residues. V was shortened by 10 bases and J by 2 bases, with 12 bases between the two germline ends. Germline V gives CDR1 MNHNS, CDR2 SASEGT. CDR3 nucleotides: TGTGCCATAGCGGACCTTACCTACAATGAGCAGTTCTTC. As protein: CAIADLTYNEQFF.

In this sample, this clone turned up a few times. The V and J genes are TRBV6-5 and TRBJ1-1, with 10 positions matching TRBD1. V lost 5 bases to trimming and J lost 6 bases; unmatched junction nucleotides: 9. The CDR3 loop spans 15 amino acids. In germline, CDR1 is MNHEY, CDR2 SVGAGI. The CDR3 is CASSKTGGAVAEAFF. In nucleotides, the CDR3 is TGTGCCAGCAGTAAGACAGGGGGCGCGGTTGCTGAAGCTTTCTTT.

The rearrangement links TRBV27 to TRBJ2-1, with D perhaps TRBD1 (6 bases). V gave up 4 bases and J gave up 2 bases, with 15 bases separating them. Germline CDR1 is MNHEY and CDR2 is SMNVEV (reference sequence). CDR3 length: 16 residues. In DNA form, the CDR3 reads TGTGCCAGCAGTTCGACAAGGGGGTGGGCCTACAATGAGCAGTTCTTC. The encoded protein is CASSSTRGWAYNEQFF.